The 15 T cell receptor beta chains below all came from one sample that was sequenced in a study of blood T cell repertoires in COVID-19. Produced via immunoSEQ multiplex PCR; TCRdb's table is partial and in-frame only. The table includes some 130,000 clones, around four fifths detected once. Sequencing was performed on peripheral blood. These TCRs come from a man in his fifties or sixties who had recovered from COVID-19.

The chain uses TRBV6-5 and TRBJ1-2, with D maybe TRBD1 (5 bases). This CDR3 is 15 amino acids long. V was trimmed by 6 bases and J by 4 bases, leaving 18 bases between them. Germline values: CDR1 MNHEY, CDR2 SVGAGI. CDR3 amino acids: CASRGPGRGSYGYTF. The DNA for the CDR3 is TGTGCCAGCAGGGGGCCAGGGAGGGGTAGCTATGGCTACACCTTC.

The chain joins TRBV7-9 to TRBJ2-3, with 8 bases lining up with TRBD2. The CDR3 runs 16 residues. Germline V gene lookup returns CDR1 SEHNR and CDR2 FQNEAQ (reference sequence). With V trimmed by 3 bases and J by 4 bases, 9 bases remained unmatched. The CDR3 DNA reads TGTGCCAGCAGCTTGCCGGGACTAGGCCGCCCAGATACGCAGTATTTT. Its translation is CASSLPGLGRPDTQYF. The full variable domain, its missing parts supplied by reference TRBV7-9 and TRBJ2-3, is DTGVSQNPRHKITKRGQNVTFRCDPISEHNRLYWYRQTLGQGPEFLTYFQNEAQLEKSRLLSDRFSAERPKGSFSTLEIQRTEQGDSAMYLCASSLPGLGRPDTQYFGPGTRLTVL.

The rearrangement uses TRBV9 and TRBJ1-5; a weak D match, TRBD1 (6 bases). V was trimmed by 3 bases and J by 3 bases, leaving 10 bases between them. From germline, CDR1 is SGDLS and CDR2 YYNGEE. This CDR3 contains 14 residues. CDR3 region: CASSAGQYNQPQHF. In DNA form, the CDR3 reads TGTGCCAGCAGCGCTGGACAGTACAATCAGCCCCAGCATTTT.

The gene calls are TRBV27 and TRBJ2-1, with 11 bases identical to TRBD2. The CDR3 spans 15 residues. V gave up 8 bases and J gave up 6 bases; unmatched junction bases: 9. CDR1 and CDR2 (germline): MNHEY, SMNVEV (reference sequence). The CDR3 bases are TGTGCCAGCGGGAAACTAGCGGGAGCCCTCAATGAGCAGTTCTTC. Protein: CASGKLAGALNEQFF.

The chain employs TRBV27 and TRBJ1-2, with 7 bases aligning to TRBD1. This CDR3 region has 20 residues. J lost 8 bases, V lost 5 bases, and 29 bases had no gene match. Germline lookup yields CDR1 MNHEY and CDR2 SMNVEV (reference sequence). For the CDR3, the DNA is TGTGCCAGCAGTCCCTCGGTAAATAGACAGGGCCGACGAATTTCATTGGGCTACACCTTC. Protein product: CASSPSVNRQGRRISLGYTF.

The genes are TRBV19 and TRBJ1-3; 8 nucleotides agree with TRBD1. Trimming cost V 5 bases and J 0 bases; bases outside gene matches: 6. Germline-derived CDR1 and CDR2 are LNHDA and SQIVND (reference sequence). The CDR3 extends over 16 amino acids. The CDR3 sequence: CASSWGQASSGNTIYF. DNA for the CDR3: TGTGCCAGTAGTTGGGGACAGGCCAGCTCTGGAAACACCATATATTTT.

The chain couples TRBV7-8 to TRBJ1-2; TRBD1 aligns across 9 bases. V lost 1 base and J lost 4; bases outside the gene matches: 7. The CDR3 totals 16 residues. Germline lookup yields CDR1 SGHVS and CDR2 FQNEAQ. CDR3 nucleotides: TGTGCCAGCAGCTTAGTGCGCGGGACAGGGTCCTATGGCTACACCTTC. It translates to CASSLVRGTGSYGYTF.

V is TRBV19 and J is TRBJ1-1, with D perhaps TRBD1 (5 bases). Germline V gene sequence: CDR1 LNHDA, CDR2 SQIVND (reference sequence). The CDR3 totals 16 residues. The ends were cut back, 0 bases at V and 0 bases at J, with 11 bases in the middle. CDR3 sequence (DNA): TGTGCCAGTAGTATAGATGGGGCAGGCTTGAACACTGAAGCTTTCTTT. Translation gives CASSIDGAGLNTEAFF.

This clone was seen more than once but under ten times. The V and J genes are TRBV27 and TRBJ1-6; perhaps TRBD1 as D (6 bases). CDR1 and CDR2 (germline): MNHEY, SMNVEV (reference sequence). Between the trimmed V and J ends, which lost 6 bases and 1 base, there was a span of 13 bases. The CDR3 covers 16 residues. The CDR3 DNA reads as TGTGCCAGCAGATTACAGGGAGGGTCCTATAATTCACCCCTCCACTTT. Its translation: CASRLQGGSYNSPLHF.

The chain is built from TRBV19 and TRBJ1-6; TRBD1 matches 9 bases. The CDR3 sequence is 13 residues long. Germline CDR1 and CDR2: LNHDA and SQIVND (reference sequence). The V and J ends lost 9 bases and 13 bases, in that order; junction bases with no gene match: 10. The DNA of the CDR3 is TGTGCCAGCAAGGGACAGGGTGTGGGTCCCCTCCACTTT. Translated, it gives CASKGQGVGPLHF. The full variable domain, completed using reference TRBV19 and TRBJ1-6, is DGGITQSPKYLFRKEGQNVTLSCEQNLNHDAMYWYRQDPGQGLRLIYYSQIVNDFQKGDIAEGYSVSREKKESFPLTVTSAQKNPTAFYLCASKGQGVGPLHFGNGTRLTVT.

This chain connects TRBV19 to TRBJ2-1; 8 bases are a match to TRBD1. V shed 7 bases and J 5 bases; nucleotides not matched to a gene: 19. Germline loops: CDR1 LNHDA, CDR2 SQIVND (reference sequence). The CDR3 covers 18 residues. CDR3 sequence (DNA): TGTGCCAGTACGTTGAGCGGGTTACAGGGGGTTAGGGACAATGAGCAGTTCTTC. Protein product: CASTLSGLQGVRDNEQFF.

This sequence joins TRBV24-1 and TRBJ2-1; 8 bases line up with TRBD1. CDR3 length equals 19 residues. Losses at the gene ends were 0 bases for V and 10 bases for J; bases not matched to a gene: 19. In germline, CDR1 is KGHDR, CDR2 SFDVKD. CDR3 protein: CATSDLPPLDRGRSGEQFF. The CDR3 region has the DNA TGTGCCACCAGTGATTTGCCCCCTCTCGACAGGGGCAGGTCCGGGGAGCAGTTCTTC.

The rearrangement links TRBV19 to TRBJ1-1, with TRBD1 identical over 9 bases. The germline gives CDR1 LNHDA, CDR2 SQIVND (reference sequence). V lost 10 bases and J lost 7; bases outside the gene matches: 7. The length of the CDR3 is 12 residues. The CDR3 spells CATQGQGSEAFF. In DNA, the CDR3 is TGTGCCACTCAAGGACAGGGGAGTGAAGCTTTCTTT.

The chain carries TRBV5-4 and TRBJ1-6, with no clear D. The V end lost 1 base, the J end lost 14 bases, and 10 bases lay between the germline ends. The CDR3 runs to 12 residues. CDR1 SGHNT and CDR2 YYREEE come from the germline V gene (reference sequence). The CDR3 here is CASSLRGKTLHF. The CDR3 DNA sequence: TGTGCCAGCAGCTTGCGAGGGAAGACCCTCCACTTT.

This chain connects TRBV18 to TRBJ2-3, with D possibly TRBD2 on 6 matching bases. The germline V gene encodes CDR1 KGHSH and CDR2 LQKENI. The CDR3 runs to 12 residues. V was clipped by 6 bases and J by 15 bases, with 19 bases between them. The CDR3 region is CASSEGLQENYF. The CDR3 DNA reads as TGTGCCAGCTCGGAGGGCCTTCAGGAAAATTATTTT.